The 7 T cell receptor beta chains given below trace back to one sample, sequenced in a study of control samples from healthy donors and cancer patients. The table came from immunoSEQ multiplex PCR; TCRdb's copy has only in-frame clones and leaves some out. The data hold a few hundred thousand clones, with 80% to 95% observed a single time. What was sequenced was PBMCs. All receptors come from a man aged 40-49 years with head and neck cancer.

The chain joins TRBV6-2 or TRBV6-3 to TRBJ2-1; TRBD2 aligns across 12 bases. This CDR3 region has 16 residues. Germline V gene sequence: CDR1 MNHEY, CDR2 SVGEGT. V lost 0 bases, J lost 6 bases, and 3 bases stayed unmatched. The CDR3 spells CASSYSRLAGANEQFF. As DNA, the CDR3 is TGTGCCAGCAGTTACTCCCGACTAGCGGGGGCCAATGAGCAGTTCTTC.

Of note for this clone: This CDR3 is also generated by other DNA sequences in the sample. The rearrangement uses TRBV5-4 and TRBJ2-5; D gene unclear. Looked up from germline, CDR1 is SGHNT and CDR2 is YYREEE (reference sequence). The CDR3 runs 14 residues. Trimming pared 4 bases from V and 0 bases from J, leaving 10 bases between. For the CDR3, the DNA is TGTGCCAGCAGCCCATCACGGGACCAAGAGACCCAGTACTTC. Its translation is CASSPSRDQETQYF.

The chain uses TRBV30 and TRBJ2-6, with D possibly called TRBD1 or TRBD2 (5 bases each). V lost 6 bases and J 4 bases, leaving 19 bases between the germline ends. CDR3 length equals 16 residues. CDR1 GTSNPN and CDR2 SVGIG come from the germline V gene (reference sequence). This CDR3 is CACQGTGGAGANVLTF. CDR3 nucleotides: TGTGCCTGCCAGGGAACTGGAGGAGCGGGGGCCAACGTCCTGACTTTC.

J is TRBJ2-7 and V is TRBV29-1, with a tentative D call TRBD2 (5 bases). This CDR3 spans 13 amino acids. The V and J ends lost 7 bases and 5 bases respectively, with 18 bases between them. Germline V gives CDR1 SQVTM, CDR2 ANQGSEA. DNA for the CDR3: TGCAGCGCCCTTGTGGGAGCCACTGACGAGCAGTACTTC. Its translation: CSALVGATDEQYF.

The table lists this clone with a few counts. The rearrangement links TRBV19 to TRBJ2-3, with TRBD2 matching over 14 bases. Trimming cost V 6 bases and J 2 bases; bases outside gene matches: 1. Germline loops: CDR1 LNHDA, CDR2 SQIVND (reference sequence). This CDR3 has 15 amino acids. The CDR3 DNA follows: TGTGCCAGTAGGACTAGCGGGAGGGCCACAGATACGCAGTATTTT. Protein product: CASRTSGRATDTQYF. Filled out from reference TRBV19 and TRBJ2-3, the complete variable domain reads DGGITQSPKYLFRKEGQNVTLSCEQNLNHDAMYWYRQDPGQGLRLIYYSQIVNDFQKGDIAEGYSVSREKKESFPLTVTSAQKNPTAFYLCASRTSGRATDTQYFGPGTRLTVL.

The rearrangement links TRBV7-2 to TRBJ2-7, with TRBD2 matching 12 bases. Trimming at V came to 4 bases and at J to 7 bases, leaving 11 bases not matched to a gene. The CDR3 length is 16 residues. CDR1 SGHTA and CDR2 FQGNSA come from the germline V gene. The CDR3 is CASSWTSGASGQEQYF. DNA of the CDR3: TGTGCCAGCAGCTGGACTAGCGGGGCCTCCGGGCAAGAGCAGTACTTC. The whole variable domain, filled in from reference TRBV7-2 and TRBJ2-7, reads GAGVSQSPSNKVTEKGKDVELRCDPISGHTALYWYRQSLGQGLEFLIYFQGNSAPDKSGLPSDRFSAERTGGSVSTLTIQRTQQEDSAVYLCASSWTSGASGQEQYFGPGTRLTVT.

The chain joins TRBV27 to TRBJ1-6; 8 bases are shared with TRBD1. This CDR3 comprises 16 residues. Germline V gives CDR1 MNHEY, CDR2 SMNVEV (reference sequence). With 5 bases clipped from V and 10 bases from J, the junction kept 13 bases outside the gene matches. The CDR3 is CASSPSPGGVESPLHF. In nucleotides, the CDR3 is TGTGCCAGCAGTCCATCCCCAGGGGGCGTAGAGTCACCCCTCCACTTT.